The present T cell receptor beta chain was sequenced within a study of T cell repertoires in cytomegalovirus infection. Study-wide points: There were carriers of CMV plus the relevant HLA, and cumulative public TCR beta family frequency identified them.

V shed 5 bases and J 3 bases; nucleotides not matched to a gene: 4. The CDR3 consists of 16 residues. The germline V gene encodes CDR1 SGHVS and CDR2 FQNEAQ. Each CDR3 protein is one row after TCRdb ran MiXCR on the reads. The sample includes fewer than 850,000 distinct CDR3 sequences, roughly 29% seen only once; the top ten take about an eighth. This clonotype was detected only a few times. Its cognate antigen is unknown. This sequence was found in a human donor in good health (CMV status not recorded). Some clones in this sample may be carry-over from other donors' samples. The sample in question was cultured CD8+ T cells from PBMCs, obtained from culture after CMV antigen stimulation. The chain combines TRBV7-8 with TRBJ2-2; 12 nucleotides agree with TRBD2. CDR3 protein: CASSPRLAGDTGELFF. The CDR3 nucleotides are TGTGCCAGCAGCCCAAGACTAGCGGGGGACACCGGGGAGCTGTTTTTT.